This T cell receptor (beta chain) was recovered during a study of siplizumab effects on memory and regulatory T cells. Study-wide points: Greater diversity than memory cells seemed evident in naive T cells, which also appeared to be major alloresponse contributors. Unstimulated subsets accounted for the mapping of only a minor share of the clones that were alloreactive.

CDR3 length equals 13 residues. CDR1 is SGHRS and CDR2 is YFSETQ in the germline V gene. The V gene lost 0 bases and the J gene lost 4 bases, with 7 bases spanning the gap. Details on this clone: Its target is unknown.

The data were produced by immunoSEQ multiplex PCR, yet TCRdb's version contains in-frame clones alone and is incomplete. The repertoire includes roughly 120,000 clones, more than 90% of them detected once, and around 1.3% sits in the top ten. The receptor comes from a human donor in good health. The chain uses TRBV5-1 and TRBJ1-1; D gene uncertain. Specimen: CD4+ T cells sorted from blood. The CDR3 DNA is TGCGCCAGCAGCTTGGTTGCAGGCACTGAAGCTTTCTTT. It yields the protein CASSLVAGTEAFF.